A single sample is the source of the 11 T cell receptor beta chains below, sequenced in a study of OX40 agonist ivuxolimab in advanced cancers. Clones were sequenced by immunoSEQ multiplex PCR, and TCRdb holds only the in-frame ones, with some missing. The profile shows around 46,000 clones, around 86% of them singletons. The material sequenced was CD4+ or CD8+ T cells sorted from blood, taken in a trial of the OX40 agonist ivuxolimab. These receptors were collected from an adult with an advanced solid tumor such as melanoma, head and neck, liver or kidney cancer.

The chain couples TRBV15 to TRBJ1-5; D call uncertain. The CDR3 spans 16 residues. The V end was cut by 4 bases, the J end by 5 bases, with 18 bases between. CDR1 and CDR2 (germline): LNHNV, YYDKDF (reference sequence). This chain's CDR3 is CATSTEAVWPDQPQHF. CDR3 DNA sequence: TGTGCCACCAGCACAGAAGCGGTCTGGCCAGATCAGCCCCAGCATTTT.

The genes are TRBV27 and TRBJ2-5; 7 nucleotides agree with TRBD2. J was trimmed by 5 bases and V by 0 bases; bases with no gene match: 6. CDR1 is MNHEY and CDR2 is SMNVEV in the germline V gene (reference sequence). The CDR3 loop spans 15 amino acids. CDR3 loop: CASSLSAGVGETQYF. Here the CDR3 DNA reads TGTGCCAGCAGTTTATCGGCGGGGGTGGGCGAGACCCAGTACTTC.

The V gene is TRBV28, the J gene TRBJ2-7, with D possibly matching TRBD2 (5 bases). The germline gives CDR1 MDHEN, CDR2 SYDVKM. This CDR3 comprises 14 residues. Deletions cut 5 bases from V and 2 bases from J, with 13 bases between. DNA of the CDR3: TGTGCCAGCAGTCCTAGAGGACTGCCCTACGAGCAGTACTTC. This sequence encodes CASSPRGLPYEQYF. The full variable domain, in which reference TRBV28 and TRBJ2-7 provide the parts outside the CDR3, is DVKVTQSSRYLVKRTGEKVFLECVQDMDHENMFWYRQDPGLGLRLIYFSYDVKMKEKGDIPEGYSVSREKKERFSLILESASTNQTSMYLCASSPRGLPYEQYFGPGTRLTVT.

This clone was recorded a few times. The V gene is TRBV6-6, the J gene TRBJ1-3; unclear D gene. Germline lookup yields CDR1 MNHNY and CDR2 SVGAGI (reference sequence). This CDR3 is 14 amino acids long. The V gene lost 6 bases and the J gene lost 3 bases, with 12 bases spanning the gap. In DNA form, the CDR3 reads TGTGCCAGCAGCCAATATACCCTTGGAAACACCATATATTTT. Amino acid sequence: CASSQYTLGNTIYF.

The chain is built from TRBV18 and TRBJ1-5; 9 bases align to TRBD1. V was clipped by 3 bases and J by 7 bases; unmatched bases: 4. Per germline, CDR1 KGHSH and CDR2 LQKENI. The CDR3 runs 14 residues. For the CDR3, the DNA is TGTGCCAGCTCACCGGACAGGGGATACCAGCCCCAGCATTTT. Its translation: CASSPDRGYQPQHF. Full variable domain (rest looked up from reference TRBV18 and TRBJ1-5): NAGVMQNPRHLVRRRGQEARLRCSPMKGHSHVYWYRQLPEEGLKFMVYLQKENIIDESGMPKERFSAEFPKEGPSILRIQQVVRGDSAAYFCASSPDRGYQPQHFGDGTRLSIL.

The chain links TRBV27 to TRBJ2-1; D unresolved. Germline V gives CDR1 MNHEY, CDR2 SMNVEV (reference sequence). The V end was cut by 3 bases, the J end by 8 bases, with 11 bases between. The CDR3 runs 13 residues. The DNA for the CDR3 is TGTGCCAGCAGTTTGAGCCCCCTTCATGAGCAGTTCTTC. Residues: CASSLSPLHEQFF.

The chain carries TRBV5-1 and TRBJ2-3; 9 bases align to TRBD2. Unmatched junction bases numbered 4, after V lost 4 bases and J lost 1 base. Germline V gene lookup returns CDR1 SGHRS and CDR2 YFSETQ. The CDR3 length is 15 residues. The DNA of the CDR3 is TGCGCCAGCAGCCCGACTAGCGGAGGCACAGATACGCAGTATTTT. It yields the protein CASSPTSGGTDTQYF.

The chain recombines TRBV27 with TRBJ2-3, with a possible D match to TRBD1 (5 bases). The CDR3 contains 14 residues. In germline, CDR1 is MNHEY, CDR2 SMNVEV (reference sequence). V lost 3 bases to trimming and J lost 6 bases, with 13 bases between them. The CDR3 sequence: CASSLGRGVDTQYF. In DNA, the CDR3 is TGTGCCAGCAGTTTGGGTAGGGGTGTGGATACGCAGTATTTT.

This chain uses TRBV6-6 with TRBJ2-4, with TRBD1 matching 7 bases. J lost 8 bases, V lost 2 bases, and 12 bases had no gene match. This CDR3 spans 16 amino acids. The germline V gene encodes CDR1 MNHNY and CDR2 SVGAGI (reference sequence). The CDR3 protein is CASSYPPGQTPHIQYF. The CDR3 DNA reads TGTGCCAGCAGTTACCCCCCGGGACAGACTCCCCACATTCAGTACTTC.

This chain uses TRBV27 with TRBJ2-1; D remains ambiguous. CDR1 and CDR2 from the germline V gene are MNHEY and SMNVEV (reference sequence). V dropped 2 bases and J dropped 0 bases, with 14 bases sitting between them. The CDR3 is 17 residues long. CDR3 residues: CASSLSKERSSYNEQFF. CDR3 bases: TGTGCCAGCAGTTTAAGTAAGGAAAGGAGCTCCTACAATGAGCAGTTCTTC.

The chain uses TRBV6-5 and TRBJ2-5; D might be TRBD1 (6 bases). Germline V gene data show CDR1 as MNHEY and CDR2 as SVGAGI. This CDR3 has 16 residues. Between the trimmed V and J ends, which lost 4 bases and 4 bases, there was a span of 19 bases. The CDR3 here is CASSLFLQGNGETQYF. The CDR3, as DNA: TGTGCCAGCAGTTTGTTTCTCCAGGGGAATGGAGAGACCCAGTACTTC.